Listed below are T cell receptor beta chains from one sample, sequenced in a study of CXCR3-negative and CXCR3-positive naive CD8 T cells. TCRdb reprocessed the 5' RACE reads and keeps a single row for each CDR3 protein, giving no DNA. The record lists about 130,000 distinct CDR3 sequences, of which the ten most abundant hold 0.45% to 0.6%. Sequenced material: naive CXCR3- CD8+ T cells from blood. The receptors shown here come from a human donor in good health. Some clones in this sample may be carry-over from other donors' samples. Both conserved end residues are part of each CDR3.

TRBV7-2	TRBJ2-1	CASSMGLADSYNEQFF
TRBV5-1	TRBJ2-1	CASSLETSNEQFF
TRBV5-5	TRBJ2-2	CASSWGLSGDTGELFF
TRBV6-2/TRBV6-3	TRBJ2-3	CASSLTGPTDTQYF
TRBV30	TRBJ2-2	CAWMDFTGELFF
TRBV12-3/TRBV12-4	TRBJ1-2	CASRDALSGARGYTF
TRBV11-2	TRBJ2-5	CASSLARVQETQYF
TRBV6-4	TRBJ2-1	CASALGARNEQFF
TRBV29-1	TRBJ2-2	CSGLLPLRGTGELFF
TRBV29-1	TRBJ2-5	CSVEGPGAQEETQYF
TRBV5-1	TRBJ1-1	CASSLVGADTEAFF
TRBV25-1	TRBJ2-2	CASSSLPGTEPYQNTGELFF
TRBV28	TRBJ2-7	CAARSLGERLNEQYF
TRBV7-8	TRBJ2-7	CASSSSGEEQYF
TRBV28	TRBJ1-5	CASSFELSWPQHF
TRBV6-5	TRBJ1-2	CASSYSGSFYGYTF
TRBV9	TRBJ2-3	CASSSGGTSVPDTQYF
TRBV5-1	TRBJ2-3	CASSYLWTDTDTQYF
TRBV29-1	TRBJ2-1	CSALTGSSYNEQFF
TRBV11-2	TRBJ2-7	CASSLREGGGGYEQYF
TRBV2	TRBJ2-3	CASSGEVGLAPDTQYF
TRBV29-1	TRBJ2-1	CSVEDPGVMNEQFF
TRBV14	TRBJ2-6	CASSQLYSGANVLTF
TRBV4-3	TRBJ1-1	CASSEEGTVFTEAFF
TRBV28	TRBJ1-2	CASSFIDFNYGYTF
TRBV6-5	TRBJ1-1	CASSYGGVVSTEAFF
TRBV9	TRBJ2-7	CASSVHGTGSGEQYF
TRBV5-4	TRBJ2-7	CASSLTFTGEQYF
TRBV5-5	TRBJ2-1	CASSSLSDEQFF
TRBV29-1	TRBJ2-7	CSVESGRENYEQYF
TRBV7-8	TRBJ1-1	CASSLGQGAGRNTEAFF
TRBV7-2	TRBJ2-3	CASSLASGGTDTQYF
TRBV6-5	TRBJ2-7	CASSYSYRVGAYEQYF
TRBV7-3	TRBJ2-4	CASSLQGVDKNIQYF
TRBV27	TRBJ2-7	CASSLQGIYEQYF
TRBV28	TRBJ2-3	CASRPGTSGFTDTQYF
TRBV7-9	TRBJ1-2	CASSLGQYNYGYTF
TRBV6-7	TRBJ2-5	CASRYRLAGSQETQYF
TRBV7-9	TRBJ2-7	CASSPGGPYEQYF
TRBV6-4	TRBJ2-2	CASSGTANTGELFF
TRBV11-2	TRBJ2-7	CASSPPRSLASSSYEQYF
TRBV7-9	TRBJ2-3	CASSFGTDTQYF
TRBV23-1	TRBJ2-7	CASSLRRTYEQYF
TRBV4-1	TRBJ2-7	CASSQEGLSGIPYEQYF
TRBV12-3/TRBV12-4	TRBJ1-3	CASSLRVGGNTIYF
TRBV5-1	TRBJ1-5	CASSLRQIYSNQPQHF
TRBV14	TRBJ2-3	CASGHPTGTGLTDTQYF